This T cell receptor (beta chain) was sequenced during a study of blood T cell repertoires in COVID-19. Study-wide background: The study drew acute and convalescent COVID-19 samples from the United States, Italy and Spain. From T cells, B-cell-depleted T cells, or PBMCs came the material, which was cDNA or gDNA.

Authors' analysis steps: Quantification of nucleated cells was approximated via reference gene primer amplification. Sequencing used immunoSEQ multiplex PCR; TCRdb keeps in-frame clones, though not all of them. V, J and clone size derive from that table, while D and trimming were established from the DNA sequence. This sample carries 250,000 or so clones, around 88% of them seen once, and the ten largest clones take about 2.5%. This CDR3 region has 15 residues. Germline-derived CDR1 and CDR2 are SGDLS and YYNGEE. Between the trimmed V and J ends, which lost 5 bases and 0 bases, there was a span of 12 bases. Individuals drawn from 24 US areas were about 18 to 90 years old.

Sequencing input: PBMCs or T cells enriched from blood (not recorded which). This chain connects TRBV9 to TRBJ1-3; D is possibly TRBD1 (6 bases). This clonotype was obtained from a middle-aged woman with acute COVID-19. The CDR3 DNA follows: TGTGCCAGCAGGGCAGGGGCCGGCTCTGGAAACACCATATATTTT. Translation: CASRAGAGSGNTIYF.